Sequencing of this T cell receptor beta chain was carried out in a study of T cell repertoires in cytomegalovirus infection. In its sample, this clonotype was seen many times. The antigen is undetermined. Germline V gives CDR1 SGHTA, CDR2 FQGNSA. The CDR3 has 14 amino acids. J gave up 4 bases and V 4 bases, and 3 bases lay outside the gene matches. TCRdb passed the reads through MiXCR, listing each CDR3 protein once. The data show under 850,000 distinct CDR3 sequences, with 33% seen just once and about 18% held by the top ten. The sequencing here drew on cultured PBMCs, taken from culture after CMV antigen stimulation. This rearrangement joins TRBV7-2 to TRBJ1-3, with 8 nucleotides matching TRBD1. The source is a human donor in good health (CMV status not recorded). Some clones in this sample may be carry-over from other donors' samples. CDR3 region: CASSYRQGGNTIYF. Written as DNA, the CDR3 is TGTGCCAGCAGCTATCGACAGGGGGGAAACACCATATATTTT.